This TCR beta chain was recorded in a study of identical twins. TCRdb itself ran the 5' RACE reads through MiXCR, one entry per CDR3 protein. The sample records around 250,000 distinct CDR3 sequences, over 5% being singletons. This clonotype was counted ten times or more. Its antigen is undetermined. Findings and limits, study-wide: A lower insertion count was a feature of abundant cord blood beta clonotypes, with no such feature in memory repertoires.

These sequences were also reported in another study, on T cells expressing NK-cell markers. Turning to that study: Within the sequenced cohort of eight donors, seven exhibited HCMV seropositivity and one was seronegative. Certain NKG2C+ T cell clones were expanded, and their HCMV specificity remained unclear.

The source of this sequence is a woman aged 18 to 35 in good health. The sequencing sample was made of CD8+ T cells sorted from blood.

CDR3 loop: CASTPRGTVQETQYF. The CDR3, as DNA: TGCGCCAGCACTCCCCGCGGGACAGTACAAGAGACCCAGTACTTC. The gene calls are TRBV5-1 and TRBJ2-5; D is possibly TRBD1 (7 bases). The CDR3 is 15 residues long. V lost 6 bases, J lost 2 bases, and 17 bases lay in between. Germline-derived CDR1 and CDR2 are SGHRS and YFSETQ.